This T cell receptor beta chain was recovered during a study of shared clonotypes between healthy human individuals. In the study overall: Per donor, CD8 memory used one plate, CD8 naive used two, CD4 memory used three and CD4 naive used three. Regarding the study as a whole: In the sorted subsets, rarefaction showed sequencing was incomplete despite large depth.

Terminally differentiated effector memory CD45RA+ cells were excluded by CCR7 positive selection of CD45RO-negative cells. Germline CDR1 and CDR2: SSHAT and FNYEAQ (reference sequence). The CDR3 contains 13 residues. Remarks on this clone: The antigen is not known. One junction end does not reproduce the germline sequence, and a read error may be involved.

Profiled with immunoSEQ multiplex PCR; TCRdb holds only in-frame clones, not every one. This sample has just over 2,000,000 clones, with around 96% found just once. Sequenced input: naive CD8+ T cells sorted from blood. The sequence was collected from a man younger than 30 in good health. This chain joins TRBV7-7 and TRBJ2-1, with 11 positions matching TRBD1. The CDR3 coding sequence is TGTGCTAGCAGCTTAGGGACAGGGGGAGAGCAGTTCTTC. It encodes CASSLGTGGEQFF. Using reference TRBV7-7 and TRBJ2-1 for the parts outside the CDR3, the full variable domain is GAGVSQSPRYKVTKRGQDVTLRCDPISSHATLYWYQQALGQGPEFLTYFNYEAQPDKSGLPSDRFSAERPEGSISTLTIQRTEQRDSAMYRCASSLGTGGEQFFGPGTRLTVL.